This TCR beta chain is from a study of T cell responses to AZD1222 COVID-19 vaccine. Second doses that came at about 4 or about 12 weeks were put together. The CDR3 is 14 residues long. Trimming cost V 4 bases and J 5 bases, with 15 bases left between them. The germline V gene has CDR1 SGDLS and CDR2 YYNGEE. Profiled with immunoSEQ multiplex PCR; TCRdb holds only in-frame clones, not every one. The sample has 90,000 to 110,000 clones, around 87% seen once. This chain uses TRBV9 with TRBJ1-1; D gene unclear. Source: peripheral blood, taken 28 days after the second AZD1222 dose. The sequence came from an adult who received the AZD1222 COVID-19 vaccine. The CDR3: CASSYNRAGTEAFF. CDR3 DNA: TGTGCCAGCAGCTACAATAGAGCGGGGACTGAAGCTTTCTTT. Drawing the rest from reference TRBV9 and TRBJ1-1, the complete variable domain is DSGVTQTPKHLITATGQRVTLRCSPRSGDLSVYWYQQSLDQGLQFLIQYYNGEERAKGNILERFSAQQFPDLHSELNLSSLELGDSALYFCASSYNRAGTEAFFGQGTRLTVV.